Below are 20 T cell receptor beta chains sequenced from a single sample in a study of cytomegalovirus exposure and HLA in healthy donors. Profiled with immunoSEQ multiplex PCR; TCRdb holds only in-frame clones, not every one. The sample records about 270,000 clones, approximately 83% being singletons. The sequencing input was PBMCs. These receptors all come from a woman aged 18-29 years in good health and CMV-seronegative.

The genes are TRBV13 and TRBJ2-1, with 8 nucleotides matching TRBD2. V was clipped by 2 bases and J by 14 bases; unmatched bases: 8. The length of the CDR3 is 13 residues. Germline CDR1 PRHDT, CDR2 FYEKMQ (reference sequence). The CDR3 region is CASSLNSQRGKFF. The CDR3 DNA follows: TGTGCCAGCAGCTTAAACTCTCAGCGGGGGAAGTTCTTC.

The gene calls are TRBV28 and TRBJ2-2, with 10 bases identical to TRBD1. CDR1 MDHEN and CDR2 SYDVKM come from the germline V gene. The CDR3 extends over 20 amino acids. The trim removed 4 bases at V and 5 bases at J, leaving 19 bases unmatched. The CDR3 DNA reads as TGTGCCAGCAGTTCGCCGTCTGGACAGGGGGGGACCAAGGGGACCGGGGAGCTGTTTTTT. It codes for CASSSPSGQGGTKGTGELFF.

The V call is TRBV18, the J call TRBJ1-4; 9 bases agree with TRBD1. Per germline, CDR1 KGHSH and CDR2 LQKENI. V shed 3 bases and J 2 bases; nucleotides not matched to a gene: 4. The CDR3 spans 16 residues. In DNA form, the CDR3 reads TGTGCCAGCTCACCCGGGACAGGGATTACTAATGAAAAACTGTTTTTT. The encoded protein is CASSPGTGITNEKLFF.

Remarks on this clone: The germline gene is not matched at one end of the junction; a read error may be the cause. The genes are TRBV7-9 and TRBJ1-5; tentatively, D is TRBD1 (6 bases). CDR3 size: 14 residues. The V gene's germline CDR1 is SEHNR and CDR2 FQNEAQ (reference sequence). The CDR3 sequence: CASSVAGGPQPQHF. CDR3 bases: TGTGCCAGCAGCGTAGCGGGGGGGCCTCAGCCCCAGCATTTT.

The chain employs TRBV5-1 and TRBJ2-7, with D uncertain. CDR3 length: 14 residues. Germline V gives CDR1 SGHRS, CDR2 YFSETQ. Trimming left V 0 bases short and J 6 bases short, with 13 bases between. CDR3 in amino acids: CASSLVSGILEQYF. The CDR3 coding sequence is TGCGCCAGCAGCTTGGTCTCAGGCATTCTCGAGCAGTACTTC.

This clone has just one count. The V call is TRBV13, the J call TRBJ2-7; TRBD2 might be the D (5 bases). Germline loops: CDR1 PRHDT, CDR2 FYEKMQ (reference sequence). The CDR3 has 14 residues. Trimming cost V 3 bases and J 3 bases, with 12 bases left between them. Here the CDR3 DNA reads TGTGCCAGCAGCTTGAACAGCGGAATCTACGAGCAGTACTTC. It specifies CASSLNSGIYEQYF.

V gene TRBV27 combines with J gene TRBJ2-7; no clear D. The germline gives CDR1 MNHEY, CDR2 SMNVEV (reference sequence). V lost 5 bases, J lost 3 bases, and 14 bases lay in between. The CDR3 length is 14 residues. The CDR3 DNA sequence: TGTGCCAGCAGTCCCCTTCCTCGGTACTACGAGCAGTACTTC. Its protein product is CASSPLPRYYEQYF.

The chain uses TRBV2 and TRBJ1-1; 7 bases are shared with TRBD1. Germline V gene lookup returns CDR1 SNHLY and CDR2 FYNNEI. The CDR3 is 14 amino acids. After removal of 6 bases from V and 1 base from J, the junction contained 5 bases not matched to a gene. The DNA of the CDR3 is TGTGCCAGCAGGGCAAGACAGGGGAACACTGAAGCTTTCTTT. Translation gives CASRARQGNTEAFF.

A few counts support this clone. The gene calls are TRBV7-6 and TRBJ1-2; possibly TRBD1 for D (5 bases). The CDR3 extends over 15 amino acids. Germline CDR1 reads SGHVS; CDR2 reads FNYEAQ. The V and J ends lost 5 bases and 4 bases respectively, with 17 bases between them. This CDR3 reads CASSPMSAGSYGYTF. CDR3 coding DNA: TGTGCCAGCAGCCCTATGTCGGCAGGGTCCTATGGCTACACCTTC.

The chain uses TRBV4-2 and TRBJ2-1, with D maybe TRBD2 (5 bases). The germline gives CDR1 LGHNA, CDR2 YNFKEQ. The CDR3 loop spans 10 amino acids. The V end was cut by 11 bases, the J end by 10 bases, with 12 bases between. The CDR3 region is CASSGGEQFF. The CDR3 region has the DNA TGTGCCTCTTCAGGAGGCGAGCAGTTCTTC.

This clone was seen only once. V gene TRBV20-1 combines with J gene TRBJ2-1; a possible D gene is TRBD2 (6 bases). The CDR3 totals 11 residues. Trimming removed 7 bases from V and 16 bases from J, with 20 bases in between. Germline lookup yields CDR1 DFQATT and CDR2 SNEGSKA (reference sequence). CDR3: CSVGGTGKIFF. CDR3 nucleotides: TGCAGTGTTGGGGGGACCGGGAAGATATTCTTC.

This chain joins TRBV15 and TRBJ1-2; the match to TRBD1 covers 7 bases. Per the germline V gene, CDR1 is LNHNV and CDR2 is YYDKDF (reference sequence). The CDR3 contains 18 residues. V lost 0 bases, J lost 2 bases, and 12 bases stayed unmatched. CDR3 region: CATSRDSATLQGNYGYTF. CDR3 nucleotides: TGTGCCACCAGCAGAGATTCAGCAACTTTACAGGGGAACTATGGCTACACCTTC.

This chain links TRBV7-8 with TRBJ2-7; 11 bases line up with TRBD2. From germline, CDR1 is SGHVS and CDR2 FQNEAQ. This CDR3 is 14 amino acids long. After removal of 1 base from V and 5 bases from J, the junction contained 1 base not matched to a gene. CDR3 in amino acids: CASSLELAGDEQYF. The CDR3 DNA reads TGTGCCAGCAGCTTAGAACTAGCGGGGGACGAGCAGTACTTC.

The chain employs TRBV7-9 and TRBJ2-3; tentative D call: TRBD2 (5 bases). CDR3 size: 16 residues. The V gene lost 2 bases and the J gene lost 1 base, with 13 bases spanning the gap. Germline values: CDR1 SEHNR, CDR2 FQNEAQ (reference sequence). This CDR3 is CASSLLSGFGTDTQYF. The CDR3 region has the DNA TGTGCCAGCAGCTTATTGTCGGGATTCGGCACAGATACGCAGTATTTT.

The rearrangement uses TRBV19 and TRBJ2-1; 9 bases line up with TRBD2. Trimming removed 2 bases from V and 6 bases from J; junction bases left unmatched: 5. CDR3 length: 15 residues. Germline values: CDR1 LNHDA, CDR2 SQIVND (reference sequence). Here the CDR3 reads CASSIMTSGGNEQFF. The CDR3 region has the DNA TGTGCCAGTAGTATAATGACTAGCGGTGGCAATGAGCAGTTCTTC.

The rearrangement links TRBV5-4 to TRBJ2-3, with D uncertain. Germline CDR1 reads SGHNT; CDR2 reads YYREEE (reference sequence). Trimming took 2 bases from V and 1 from J, leaving 8 bases between them. The CDR3 consists of 14 residues. Written as DNA, the CDR3 is TGTGCCAGCAGCTTTAGCCCCGGCACAGATACGCAGTATTTT. Translation: CASSFSPGTDTQYF.

In this sample, this clone turned up a few times. The genes are TRBV29-1 and TRBJ1-2, with 10 bases identical to TRBD1. The CDR3 is made up of 12 amino acids. The V gene's germline CDR1 is SQVTM and CDR2 ANQGSEA. The V gene end was trimmed by 7 bases and the J gene end by 8 bases; junction bases not matched to a gene: 7. The CDR3 sequence is CSAEGDRGGYTF. CDR3 nucleotide sequence: TGCAGCGCGGAAGGGGACAGGGGAGGCTACACCTTC.

The chain joins TRBV6-5 to TRBJ2-2, with TRBD1 identical over 7 bases. V lost 2 bases and J lost 7; bases outside the gene matches: 7. The CDR3 has 15 amino acids. Germline V lookup: CDR1 MNHEY, CDR2 SVGAGI. The DNA of the CDR3 is TGTGCCAGCAGTTACGGTGTAGGGGGCCACGGGGAGCTGTTTTTT. Translated, it gives CASSYGVGGHGELFF.

The chain's CDR3 is CASIPWGGQETQYF. As DNA, the CDR3 is TGTGCCAGCATTCCCTGGGGGGGTCAAGAGACCCAGTACTTC. The V gene is TRBV7-6, the J gene TRBJ2-5, with 7 bases lining up with TRBD2. The CDR3 runs 14 residues. Germline values: CDR1 SGHVS, CDR2 FNYEAQ. V was pared by 7 bases and J by 2 bases, with 7 bases of the junction left unmatched.

V gene TRBV12-5 combines with J gene TRBJ2-7, with 8 bases lining up with TRBD1. V gave up 7 bases and J gave up 3 bases; unmatched junction bases: 11. Germline loops: CDR1 LGHNT, CDR2 FRNRAP. The CDR3 is 15 amino acids. CDR3 sequence (DNA): TGTGCTAGTGTAACCGGGCAGGGGGCAAGCTACGAGCAGTACTTC. Translated, it gives CASVTGQGASYEQYF.